A selection of T cell receptor beta chains follows, all from one sample in a study of blood T cell repertoires in COVID-19. The repertoire was sequenced with immunoSEQ multiplex PCR; TCRdb's copy has only in-frame clones and lacks some. This repertoire shows more than 90,000 clones, approximately 92% found once; its top ten account for approximately 5.7%. The material sequenced was peripheral blood. The receptors were sampled from a man over 45 with active COVID-19. CDR3s include the opening cysteine and the closing phenylalanine or tryptophan. The D gene is left open where the match is weak.

len	v_gene	j_gene	d_gene	CDR3aa
18	TRBV27	TRBJ2-2	NA	CASSLLEGSQGASGELFF
14	TRBV5-4	TRBJ1-2	NA	CASSTDTGYYGYTF
19	TRBV4-1	TRBJ2-6	NA	CASSQGPQLTSSGANVLTF
14	TRBV7-8	TRBJ2-3	NA	CASSRGTSTDTQYF
13	TRBV7-9	TRBJ1-1	TRBD1	CASSLGQTIEAFF
15	TRBV28	TRBJ1-2	NA	CASSPLASGYYGYTF
15	TRBV6-5	TRBJ2-2	NA	CASSLNRANTGELFF
14	TRBV11-2	TRBJ2-7	NA	CASSLGTVTYEQYF
14	TRBV7-3	TRBJ2-1	NA	CASSLSPRAPEQFF
16	TRBV3-1/TRBV3-2	TRBJ2-5	TRBD2	CASSPLLAGYQETQYF
17	TRBV5-8	TRBJ1-2	TRBD1	CASKPGTGGSYDYGYTF
13	TRBV10-3	TRBJ1-1	TRBD1	CAIAGQGNTEAFF
15	TRBV27	TRBJ2-2	NA	CASTRTSAGTGELFF
13	TRBV6-5	TRBJ1-6	NA	CASGQTRNSPLHF
14	TRBV19	TRBJ1-1	NA	CASSIRRFNTEAFF
16	TRBV24-1	TRBJ2-7	NA	CATSDLRWEGGYEQYF
15	TRBV28	TRBJ2-4	NA	CASSLHSGPKNIQYF
18	TRBV9	TRBJ2-3	NA	CASSVGGGATRATDTQYF
16	TRBV28	TRBJ1-1	TRBD1	CASRTGTGSSNTEAFF
16	TRBV4-2	TRBJ2-1	TRBD2	CASSQGVLAGNNEQFF
17	TRBV30	TRBJ1-1	NA	CAWSPLLNGGESTEAFF
12	TRBV6-1	TRBJ1-2	NA	CASSEAAYGYTF
13	TRBV7-2	TRBJ2-5	TRBD2	CASSVGRAETQYF